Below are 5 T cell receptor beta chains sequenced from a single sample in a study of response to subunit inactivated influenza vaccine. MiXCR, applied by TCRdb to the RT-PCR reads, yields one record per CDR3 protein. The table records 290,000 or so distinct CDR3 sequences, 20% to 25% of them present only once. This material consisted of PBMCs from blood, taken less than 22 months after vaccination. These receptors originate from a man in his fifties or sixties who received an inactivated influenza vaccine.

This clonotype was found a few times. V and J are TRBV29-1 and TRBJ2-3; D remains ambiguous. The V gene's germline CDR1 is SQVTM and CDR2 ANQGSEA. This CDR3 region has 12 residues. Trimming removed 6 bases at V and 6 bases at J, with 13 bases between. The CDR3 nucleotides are TGCAGCGTGAGTCGAGGCTACGATACGCAGTATTTT. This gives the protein CSVSRGYDTQYF.

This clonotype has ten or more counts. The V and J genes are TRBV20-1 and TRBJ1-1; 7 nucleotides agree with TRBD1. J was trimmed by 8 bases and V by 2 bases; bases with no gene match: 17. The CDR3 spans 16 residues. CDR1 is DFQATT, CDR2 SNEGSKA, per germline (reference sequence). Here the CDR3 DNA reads TGCAGTGCTAGACAGGGGGGACGGCGGTTGGGCTTCGAAGCTTTCTTT. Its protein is CSARQGGRRLGFEAFF.

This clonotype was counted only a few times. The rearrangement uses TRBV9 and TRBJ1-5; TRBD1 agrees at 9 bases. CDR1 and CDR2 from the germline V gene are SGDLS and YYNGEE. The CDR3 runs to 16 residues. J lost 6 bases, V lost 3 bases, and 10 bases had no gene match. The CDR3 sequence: CASSGDRAPKVQPQHF. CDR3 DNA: TGTGCCAGCAGCGGGGACAGGGCCCCGAAGGTTCAGCCCCAGCATTTT.

In DNA, the CDR3 is TGTGCCAGCAGTGACAGCGGGCCTCACGTGGATACGCAGTATTTT. Amino acid sequence: CASSDSGPHVDTQYF. V gene TRBV6-1 combines with J gene TRBJ2-3; D possibly corresponds to TRBD2 (6 bases). Looked up from germline, CDR1 is MNHNS and CDR2 is SASEGT. CDR3 size: 15 residues. V dropped 3 bases and J dropped 6 bases, with 16 bases sitting between them.

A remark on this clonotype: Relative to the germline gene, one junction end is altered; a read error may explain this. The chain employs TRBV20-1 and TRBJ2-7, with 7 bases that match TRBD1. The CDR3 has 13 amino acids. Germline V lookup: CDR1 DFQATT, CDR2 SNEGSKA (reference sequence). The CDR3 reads CSATRQGSDEQYF. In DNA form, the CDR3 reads TGCAGTGCTACTAGACAGGGCTCCGACGAGCAGTACTTC.